The entry below gives a single T cell receptor beta chain sequence along with its context. Measured with immunoSEQ multiplex PCR; TCRdb has only the in-frame clones, and not every one. This sample carries over 50,000 clones, more than 85% of them seen once, and the ten largest clones take approximately 4.9%. This entry comes from a study of technical replicates of blood from a handful of donors. The CDR3 is 13 amino acids. Germline-derived CDR1 and CDR2 are SGHTA and FQGNSA. V was trimmed by 1 base and J by 7 bases, leaving 10 bases between them. This chain connects TRBV7-2 to TRBJ2-5; D not certain. Material for sequencing was PBMCs. The origin of this receptor is a human donor in good health. Some clones in this sample may be carry-over from other donors' samples. The CDR3, as DNA: TGTGCCAGCAGCTTAGAGGCCCCGGGGACCCAGTACTTC. As protein: CASSLEAPGTQYF.